These T cell receptor beta chains were read from a single sample in a study of regulatory T cells in long-lasting Graves disease. TCRdb analysed the multiplex PCR reads with MiXCR anew, one entry per CDR3 protein. The repertoire holds fewer than 600,000 distinct CDR3 sequences, roughly 23% seen once, with about an eighth in the top ten. Sequencing was performed on peripheral blood mononuclear cells (PBMCs), taken when the disease was refractory, from a patient treated with antithyroid drugs. The receptors derive from a female donor with Graves disease. Both conserved end residues are part of each CDR3. D genes are given only for firm matches. Rows give clone size only sometimes, using once, few, many, or a class for an expanded clone.

>19|TRBD1|.|TRBV6-5|TRBJ1-1
CASSYYWDRNEDQNTEAFF
TGTGCCAGCAGTTACTATTGGGACAGGAACGAAGATCAGAACACTGAAGCTTTCTTT
>15|TRBD2|.|TRBV12-3/TRBV12-4|TRBJ2-7
CASSFWLAGAYEQYF
TGTGCCAGCAGTTTCTGGCTAGCGGGAGCCTACGAGCAGTACTTC
>13|.|many|TRBV6-1|TRBJ2-7
CASSLHSDYEQYF
TGTGCCAGCAGTCTCCATTCCGACTACGAGCAGTACTTC
>14|TRBD1|.|TRBV29-1|TRBJ2-1
CSVAGQGAFNEQFF
TGCAGCGTCGCCGGACAGGGGGCTTTCAATGAGCAGTTCTTC
>13|.|.|TRBV29-1|TRBJ2-7
CSTQERGTYEQYF
TGCAGCACTCAGGAAAGGGGTACCTACGAGCAGTACTTC
>13|.|many|TRBV12-3/TRBV12-4|TRBJ1-1
CASSLVDGGRAFF
TGTGCCAGCAGTTTAGTGGACGGGGGGCGAGCTTTCTTT
>17|TRBD1|few|TRBV9|TRBJ2-2
CASSVSGGTGDNGELFF
TGTGCCAGCAGCGTATCCGGCGGGACAGGGGATAACGGGGAGCTGTTTTTT
>15|TRBD1|.|TRBV7-8|TRBJ2-7
CASRQLTGTGDEQYF
TGTGCCAGCAGACAACTGACCGGGACAGGGGACGAGCAGTACTTC
>16|.|.|TRBV11-3|TRBJ2-1
CASSLDAGSSINEQFF
TGTGCCAGCAGCTTAGACGCTGGGAGTAGCATCAATGAGCAGTTCTTC
>13|.|many|TRBV2|TRBJ2-7
CASTGTRGTEQYF
TGTGCCAGCACCGGGACGAGAGGAACCGAGCAGTACTTC
>14|.|many|TRBV12-3/TRBV12-4|TRBJ2-7
CASRGGQMAYEQYF
TGTGCCAGCAGAGGCGGACAGATGGCCTACGAGCAGTACTTC
>11|.|many|TRBV20-1|TRBJ2-7
CSAREAYEQYF
TGCAGTGCTCGGGAAGCTTACGAGCAGTACTTC
>14|.|few|TRBV18|TRBJ1-5
CASHTGSTNQPQHF
TGTGCCAGCCATACAGGGAGTACCAATCAGCCCCAGCATTTT
>16|.|.|TRBV11-2|TRBJ1-3
CASRGLRGGPLGTIYF
TGTGCCAGCAGAGGCCTGAGAGGGGGGCCCCTGGGCACCATATATTTT
>14|.|few|TRBV20-1|TRBJ2-5
CSAPPVGAGETQYF
TGCAGTGCTCCTCCTGTCGGGGCGGGAGAGACCCAGTACTTC
>11|.|many|TRBV6-5|TRBJ1-5
CASSYSEPQHF
TGTGCCAGCAGTTACTCGGAGCCCCAGCATTTT
>14|.|.|TRBV28|TRBJ2-3
CASNLPGEADTQYF
TGTGCCAGCAATTTACCCGGGGAGGCAGATACGCAGTATTTT
>16|.|.|TRBV7-9|TRBJ1-5
CASSPSGRGSGQPQHF
TGTGCCAGCAGCCCCAGTGGCAGGGGTTCAGGTCAGCCCCAGCATTTT
>11|.|many|TRBV12-3/TRBV12-4|TRBJ2-5
CASSLGTSEYF
TGTGCCAGCAGTTTAGGAACTTCCGAGTACTTC
>15|TRBD1|once|TRBV12-3/TRBV12-4|TRBJ2-3
CASSFGTGGADTQYF
TGTGCCAGCAGCTTCGGGACAGGGGGCGCAGATACGCAGTATTTT
>15|.|.|TRBV19|TRBJ1-5
CASSIVGEGRQPQHF
TGTGCCAGTAGTATAGTAGGAGAGGGTCGACAGCCCCAGCATTTT
>14|TRBD1|few|TRBV7-9|TRBJ2-7
CASSRQGGEYEQYF
TGTGCCAGCAGCCGACAGGGGGGCGAATACGAGCAGTACTTC
>15|.|.|TRBV30|TRBJ1-2
CTWRTSSGTGYGYTF
TGTACCTGGAGGACTAGTTCGGGGACGGGCTATGGCTACACCTTC
>17|TRBD1|.|TRBV4-1|TRBJ1-1
CASRYDKDRGQNTEAFF
TGCGCCAGCCGCTATGATAAGGACAGGGGCCAGAACACTGAAGCTTTCTTT
>13|.|few|TRBV7-3|TRBJ1-1
CASSAFMNTEAFF
TGTGCCAGCAGCGCCTTTATGAACACTGAAGCTTTCTTT